This T cell receptor beta chain was identified during a study of graft-versus-host responses after intestinal transplantation. Study background: Recipients received multivisceral, liver-intestinal, or isolated intestinal transplants. Anti-thymocyte globulin induction was given to all recipients, followed by tacrolimus and steroids for 2 to 3 years.

Points on this clone: Its antigen is unidentified.

Trimming shortened V by 0 bases and J by 2 bases, and 13 bases separated the two germline ends. The CDR3 has 16 amino acids. From germline, CDR1 is LGHNA and CDR2 YNFKEQ. Repertoires were generated with immunoSEQ multiplex PCR, while TCRdb's copy carries only in-frame clones and drops some. The sample holds 30,000 to 40,000 clones, approximately 95% seen once. General study findings and limits: Allograft clonal ratios (graft-versus-host to host-versus-graft) were high in patients who had graft-donor T cell macrochimerism.

The chain employs TRBV4-2 and TRBJ1-1; D remains ambiguous. The material was unstimulated CD4+ T cells sorted from spleen or lymph node cells, obtained before transplant. The sequence came from a human donor who was the organ donor for an intestinal transplant. The CDR3 protein is CASSQEETLPNTEAFF. The CDR3 DNA follows: TGTGCCAGCAGCCAAGAGGAGACATTGCCTAACACTGAAGCTTTCTTT.